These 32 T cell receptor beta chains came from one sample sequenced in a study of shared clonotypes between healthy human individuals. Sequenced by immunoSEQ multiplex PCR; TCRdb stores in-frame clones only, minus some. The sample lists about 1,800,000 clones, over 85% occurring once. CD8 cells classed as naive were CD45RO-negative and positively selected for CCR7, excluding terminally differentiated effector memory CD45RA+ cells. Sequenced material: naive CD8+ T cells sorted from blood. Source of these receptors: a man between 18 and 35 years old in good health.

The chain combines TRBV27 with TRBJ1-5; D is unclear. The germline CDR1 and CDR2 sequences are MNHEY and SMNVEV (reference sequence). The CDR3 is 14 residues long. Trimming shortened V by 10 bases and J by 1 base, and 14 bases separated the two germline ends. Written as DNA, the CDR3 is TGTGCCACCGGGGAGGGATGGAGCAATCAGCCCCAGCATTTT. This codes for CATGEGWSNQPQHF.

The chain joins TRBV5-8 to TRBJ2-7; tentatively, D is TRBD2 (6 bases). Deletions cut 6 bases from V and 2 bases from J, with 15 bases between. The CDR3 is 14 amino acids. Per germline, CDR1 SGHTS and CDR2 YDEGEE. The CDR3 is CASTRGTLPYEQYF. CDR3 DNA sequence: TGTGCCAGCACCCGGGGGACTCTTCCCTACGAGCAGTACTTC.

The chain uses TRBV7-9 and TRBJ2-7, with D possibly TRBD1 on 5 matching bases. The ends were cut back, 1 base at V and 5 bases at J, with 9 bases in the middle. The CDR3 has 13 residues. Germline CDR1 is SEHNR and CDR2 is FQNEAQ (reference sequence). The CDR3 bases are TGTGCCAGCAGCTTAGTACAGGAGCACGAGCAGTACTTC. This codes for CASSLVQEHEQYF.

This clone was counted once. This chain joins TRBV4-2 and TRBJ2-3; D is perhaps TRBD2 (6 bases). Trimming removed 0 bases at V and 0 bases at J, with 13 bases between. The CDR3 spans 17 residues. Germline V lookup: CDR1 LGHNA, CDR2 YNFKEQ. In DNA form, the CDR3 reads TGTGCCAGCAGCCAAGAACTGCTAGCGCAAAGCACAGATACGCAGTATTTT. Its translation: CASSQELLAQSTDTQYF.

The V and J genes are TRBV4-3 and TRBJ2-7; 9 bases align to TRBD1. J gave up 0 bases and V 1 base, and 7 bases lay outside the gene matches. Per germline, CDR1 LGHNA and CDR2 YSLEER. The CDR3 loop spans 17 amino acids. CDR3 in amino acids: CASSQGTGTGISYEQYF. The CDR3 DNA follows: TGCGCCAGCAGCCAAGGGACTGGGACAGGGATCTCCTACGAGCAGTACTTC.

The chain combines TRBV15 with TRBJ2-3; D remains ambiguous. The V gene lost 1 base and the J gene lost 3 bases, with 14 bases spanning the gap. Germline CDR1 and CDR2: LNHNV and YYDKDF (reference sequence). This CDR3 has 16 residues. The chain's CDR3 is CATSRVQALGTDTQYF. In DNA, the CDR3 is TGTGCCACCAGCAGAGTTCAAGCTTTGGGTACAGATACGCAGTATTTT. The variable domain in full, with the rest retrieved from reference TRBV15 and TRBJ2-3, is DAMVIQNPRYQVTQFGKPVTLSCSQTLNHNVMYWYQQKSSQAPKLLFHYYDKDFNNEADTPDNFQSRRPNTSFCFLDIRSPGLGDTAMYLCATSRVQALGTDTQYFGPGTRLTVL.

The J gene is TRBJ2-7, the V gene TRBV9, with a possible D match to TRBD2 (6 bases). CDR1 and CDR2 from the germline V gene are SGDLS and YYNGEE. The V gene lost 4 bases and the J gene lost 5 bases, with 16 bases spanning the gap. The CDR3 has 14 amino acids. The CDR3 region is CASSPSGVHDEQYF. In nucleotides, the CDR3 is TGTGCCAGCAGCCCCTCGGGGGTTCACGACGAGCAGTACTTC.

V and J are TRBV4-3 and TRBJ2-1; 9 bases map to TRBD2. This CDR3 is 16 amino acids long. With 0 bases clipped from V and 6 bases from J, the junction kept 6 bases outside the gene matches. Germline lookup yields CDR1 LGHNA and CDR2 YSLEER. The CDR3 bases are TGCGCCAGCAGCCAAGATCTAGCGGGACCTCGCAATGAGCAGTTCTTC. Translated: CASSQDLAGPRNEQFF.

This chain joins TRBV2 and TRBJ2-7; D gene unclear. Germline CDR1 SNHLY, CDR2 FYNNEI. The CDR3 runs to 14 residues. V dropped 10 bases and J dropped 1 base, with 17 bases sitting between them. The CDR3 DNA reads TGTGCCACCAAGGAAATAGATTTTTCCTACGAGCAGTACTTC. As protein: CATKEIDFSYEQYF.

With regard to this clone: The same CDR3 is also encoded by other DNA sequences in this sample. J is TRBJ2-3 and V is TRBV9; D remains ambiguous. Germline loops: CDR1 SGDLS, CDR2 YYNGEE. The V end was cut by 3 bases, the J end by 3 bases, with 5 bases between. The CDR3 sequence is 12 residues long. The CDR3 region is CASSANTDTQYF. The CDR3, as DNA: TGTGCCAGCAGCGCTAATACAGATACGCAGTATTTT.

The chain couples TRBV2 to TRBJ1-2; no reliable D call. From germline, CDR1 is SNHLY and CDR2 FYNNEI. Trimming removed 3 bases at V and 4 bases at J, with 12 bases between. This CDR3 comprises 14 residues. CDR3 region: CASSDNRGAYGYTF. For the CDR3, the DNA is TGTGCCAGCAGTGATAATCGGGGTGCCTATGGCTACACCTTC.

The DNA of the CDR3 is TGCGCCAGCAGTGGGGGGGGCGGGCCGCCCCAGAGGAATGAGCAGTTCTTC. This encodes CASSGGGGPPQRNEQFF. The chain recombines TRBV10-1 with TRBJ2-1, with D possibly TRBD2 on 7 matching bases. The CDR3 is 17 amino acids. The ends were cut back, 4 bases at V and 7 bases at J, with 23 bases in the middle. From germline, CDR1 is WNHNN and CDR2 SYGVQD (reference sequence).

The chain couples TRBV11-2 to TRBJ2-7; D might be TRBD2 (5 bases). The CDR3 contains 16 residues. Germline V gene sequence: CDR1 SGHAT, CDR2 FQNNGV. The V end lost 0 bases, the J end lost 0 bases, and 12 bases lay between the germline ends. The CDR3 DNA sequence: TGTGCCAGCAGCTTAGATGGTCCGGGGAGCTCCTACGAGCAGTACTTC. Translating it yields CASSLDGPGSSYEQYF.

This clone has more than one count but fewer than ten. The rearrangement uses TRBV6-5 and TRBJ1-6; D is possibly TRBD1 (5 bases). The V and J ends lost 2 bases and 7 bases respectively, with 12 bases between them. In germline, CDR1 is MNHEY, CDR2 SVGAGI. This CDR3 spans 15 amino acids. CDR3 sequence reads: CASSYGDSTNSPLHF. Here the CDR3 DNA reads TGTGCCAGCAGTTACGGCGACAGCACCAATTCACCCCTCCACTTT.

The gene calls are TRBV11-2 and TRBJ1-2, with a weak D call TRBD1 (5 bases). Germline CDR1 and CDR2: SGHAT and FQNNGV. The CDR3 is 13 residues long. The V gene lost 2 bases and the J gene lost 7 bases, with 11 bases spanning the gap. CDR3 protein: CASSLPSGIGYTF. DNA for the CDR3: TGTGCCAGCAGCTTACCATCAGGGATTGGCTACACCTTC.

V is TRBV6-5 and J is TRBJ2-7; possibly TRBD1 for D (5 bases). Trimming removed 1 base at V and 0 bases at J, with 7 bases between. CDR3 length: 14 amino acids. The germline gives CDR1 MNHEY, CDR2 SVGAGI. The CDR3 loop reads CASSYFGASYEQYF. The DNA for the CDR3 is TGTGCCAGCAGTTACTTTGGGGCCTCCTACGAGCAGTACTTC.

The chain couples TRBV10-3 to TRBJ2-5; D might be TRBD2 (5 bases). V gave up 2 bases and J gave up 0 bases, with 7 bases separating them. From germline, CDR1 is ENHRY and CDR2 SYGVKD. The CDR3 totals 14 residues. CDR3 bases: TGTGCCATCAGTGAGGGTAGCGACCAAGAGACCCAGTACTTC. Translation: CAISEGSDQETQYF.

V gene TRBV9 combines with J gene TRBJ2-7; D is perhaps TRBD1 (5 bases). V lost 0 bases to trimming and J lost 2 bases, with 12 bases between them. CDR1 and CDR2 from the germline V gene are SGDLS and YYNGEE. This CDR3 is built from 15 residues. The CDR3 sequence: CASSVGDSPAYEQYF. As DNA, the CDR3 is TGTGCCAGCAGCGTAGGTGACAGCCCAGCCTACGAGCAGTACTTC.

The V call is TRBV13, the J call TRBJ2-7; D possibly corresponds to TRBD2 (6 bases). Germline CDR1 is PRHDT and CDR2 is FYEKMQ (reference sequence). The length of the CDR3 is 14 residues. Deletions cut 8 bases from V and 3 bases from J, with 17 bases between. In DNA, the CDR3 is TGTGCCAGCCGGAAAGCGGGCTTAGGCTACGAGCAGTACTTC. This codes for CASRKAGLGYEQYF.

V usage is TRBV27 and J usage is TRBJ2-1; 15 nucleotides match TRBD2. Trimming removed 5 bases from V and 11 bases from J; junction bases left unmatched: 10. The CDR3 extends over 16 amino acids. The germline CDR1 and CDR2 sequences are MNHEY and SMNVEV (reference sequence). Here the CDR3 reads CASSGGLAGGSTKQFF. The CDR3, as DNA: TGTGCCAGCAGTGGCGGACTAGCGGGGGGGTCTACTAAGCAGTTCTTC.

The CDR3, as DNA: TGTGCCAGCAGTTCCTCCGGCGGGGTGATATCCTACGAGCAGTACTTC. Translation gives CASSSSGGVISYEQYF. The chain is built from TRBV27 and TRBJ2-7; the D gene is possibly TRBD2 (6 bases). This CDR3 contains 16 residues. The germline CDR1 and CDR2 sequences are MNHEY and SMNVEV (reference sequence). Trimming removed 4 bases at V and 1 base at J, with 17 bases between.

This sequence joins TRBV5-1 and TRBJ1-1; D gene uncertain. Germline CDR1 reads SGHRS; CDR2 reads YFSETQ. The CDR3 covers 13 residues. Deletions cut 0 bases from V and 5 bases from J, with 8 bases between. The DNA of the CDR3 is TGCGCCAGCAGCTTGGGGGAACTTACTGAAGCTTTCTTT. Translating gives CASSLGELTEAFF.

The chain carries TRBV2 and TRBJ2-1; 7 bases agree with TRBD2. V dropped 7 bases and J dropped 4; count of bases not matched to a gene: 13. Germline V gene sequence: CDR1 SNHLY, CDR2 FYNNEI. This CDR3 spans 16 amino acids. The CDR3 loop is CASTGMGLQIYNEQFF. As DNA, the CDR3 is TGTGCCAGCACCGGAATGGGACTACAGATTTACAATGAGCAGTTCTTC.

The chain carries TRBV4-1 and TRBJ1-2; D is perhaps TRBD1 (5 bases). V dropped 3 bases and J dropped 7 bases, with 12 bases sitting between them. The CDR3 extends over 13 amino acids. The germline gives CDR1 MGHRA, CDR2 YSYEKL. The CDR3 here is CASSHPTEAGYTF. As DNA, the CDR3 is TGCGCCAGCAGCCACCCGACAGAGGCTGGCTACACCTTC.

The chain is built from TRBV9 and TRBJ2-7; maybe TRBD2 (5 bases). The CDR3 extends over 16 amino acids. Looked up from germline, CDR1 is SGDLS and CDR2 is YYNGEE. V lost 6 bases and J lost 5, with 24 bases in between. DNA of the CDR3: TGTGCCAGCACCGCTGAGGGTTGGGGTATGAGCGACGAGCAGTACTTC. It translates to CASTAEGWGMSDEQYF.

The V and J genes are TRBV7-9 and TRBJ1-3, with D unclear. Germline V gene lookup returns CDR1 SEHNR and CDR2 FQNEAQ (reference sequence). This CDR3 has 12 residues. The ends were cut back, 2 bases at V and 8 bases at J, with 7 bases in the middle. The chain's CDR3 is CASSLRGDTIYF. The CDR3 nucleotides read TGTGCCAGCAGCTTACGGGGAGACACCATATATTTT.

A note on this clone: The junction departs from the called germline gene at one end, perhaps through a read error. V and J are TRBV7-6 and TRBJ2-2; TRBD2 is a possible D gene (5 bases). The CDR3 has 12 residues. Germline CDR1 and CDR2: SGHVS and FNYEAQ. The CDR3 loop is CASSLANRELFF. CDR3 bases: TGTGCCAGCAGCCTAGCAAACAGGGAGCTGTTTTTT. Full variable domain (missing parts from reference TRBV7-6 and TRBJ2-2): GAGVSQSPRYKVTKRGQDVALRCDPISGHVSLYWYRQALGQGPEFLTYFNYEAQQDKSGLPNDRFSAERPEGSISTLTIQRTEQRDSAMYRCASSLANRELFFGEGSRLTVL.

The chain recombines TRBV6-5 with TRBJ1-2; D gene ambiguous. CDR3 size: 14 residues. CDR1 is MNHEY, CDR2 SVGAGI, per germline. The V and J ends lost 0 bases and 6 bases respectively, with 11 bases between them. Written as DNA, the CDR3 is TGTGCCAGCAGTTACTCGGAAGGGTTTAATGGCTACACCTTC. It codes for CASSYSEGFNGYTF.

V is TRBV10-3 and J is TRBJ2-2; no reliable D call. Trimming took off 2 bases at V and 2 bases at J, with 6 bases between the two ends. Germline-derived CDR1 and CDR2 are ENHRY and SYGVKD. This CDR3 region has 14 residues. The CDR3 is CAISEGINTGELFF. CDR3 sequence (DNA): TGTGCCATCAGTGAGGGGATTAACACCGGGGAGCTGTTTTTT.

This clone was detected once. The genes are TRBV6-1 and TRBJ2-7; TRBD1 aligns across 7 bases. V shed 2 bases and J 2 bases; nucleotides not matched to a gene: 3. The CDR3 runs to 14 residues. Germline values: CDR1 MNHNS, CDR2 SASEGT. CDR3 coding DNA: TGTGCCAGCAGTGAACAGGGACAGACCTACGAGCAGTACTTC. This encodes CASSEQGQTYEQYF.

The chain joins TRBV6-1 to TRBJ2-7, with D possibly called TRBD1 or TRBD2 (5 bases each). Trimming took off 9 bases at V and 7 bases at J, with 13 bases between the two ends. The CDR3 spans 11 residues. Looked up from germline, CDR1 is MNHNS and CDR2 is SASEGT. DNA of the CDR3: TGTGCCAGGGGAGCGAAGGGGGAGCAGTACTTC. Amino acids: CARGAKGEQYF.

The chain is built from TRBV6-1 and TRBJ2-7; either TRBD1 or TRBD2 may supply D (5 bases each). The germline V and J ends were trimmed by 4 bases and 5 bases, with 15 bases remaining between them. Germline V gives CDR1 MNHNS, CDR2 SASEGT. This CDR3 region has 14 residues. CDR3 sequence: CASSGGAGTDEQYF. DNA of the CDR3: TGTGCCAGCAGTGGAGGGGCAGGAACGGACGAGCAGTACTTC.